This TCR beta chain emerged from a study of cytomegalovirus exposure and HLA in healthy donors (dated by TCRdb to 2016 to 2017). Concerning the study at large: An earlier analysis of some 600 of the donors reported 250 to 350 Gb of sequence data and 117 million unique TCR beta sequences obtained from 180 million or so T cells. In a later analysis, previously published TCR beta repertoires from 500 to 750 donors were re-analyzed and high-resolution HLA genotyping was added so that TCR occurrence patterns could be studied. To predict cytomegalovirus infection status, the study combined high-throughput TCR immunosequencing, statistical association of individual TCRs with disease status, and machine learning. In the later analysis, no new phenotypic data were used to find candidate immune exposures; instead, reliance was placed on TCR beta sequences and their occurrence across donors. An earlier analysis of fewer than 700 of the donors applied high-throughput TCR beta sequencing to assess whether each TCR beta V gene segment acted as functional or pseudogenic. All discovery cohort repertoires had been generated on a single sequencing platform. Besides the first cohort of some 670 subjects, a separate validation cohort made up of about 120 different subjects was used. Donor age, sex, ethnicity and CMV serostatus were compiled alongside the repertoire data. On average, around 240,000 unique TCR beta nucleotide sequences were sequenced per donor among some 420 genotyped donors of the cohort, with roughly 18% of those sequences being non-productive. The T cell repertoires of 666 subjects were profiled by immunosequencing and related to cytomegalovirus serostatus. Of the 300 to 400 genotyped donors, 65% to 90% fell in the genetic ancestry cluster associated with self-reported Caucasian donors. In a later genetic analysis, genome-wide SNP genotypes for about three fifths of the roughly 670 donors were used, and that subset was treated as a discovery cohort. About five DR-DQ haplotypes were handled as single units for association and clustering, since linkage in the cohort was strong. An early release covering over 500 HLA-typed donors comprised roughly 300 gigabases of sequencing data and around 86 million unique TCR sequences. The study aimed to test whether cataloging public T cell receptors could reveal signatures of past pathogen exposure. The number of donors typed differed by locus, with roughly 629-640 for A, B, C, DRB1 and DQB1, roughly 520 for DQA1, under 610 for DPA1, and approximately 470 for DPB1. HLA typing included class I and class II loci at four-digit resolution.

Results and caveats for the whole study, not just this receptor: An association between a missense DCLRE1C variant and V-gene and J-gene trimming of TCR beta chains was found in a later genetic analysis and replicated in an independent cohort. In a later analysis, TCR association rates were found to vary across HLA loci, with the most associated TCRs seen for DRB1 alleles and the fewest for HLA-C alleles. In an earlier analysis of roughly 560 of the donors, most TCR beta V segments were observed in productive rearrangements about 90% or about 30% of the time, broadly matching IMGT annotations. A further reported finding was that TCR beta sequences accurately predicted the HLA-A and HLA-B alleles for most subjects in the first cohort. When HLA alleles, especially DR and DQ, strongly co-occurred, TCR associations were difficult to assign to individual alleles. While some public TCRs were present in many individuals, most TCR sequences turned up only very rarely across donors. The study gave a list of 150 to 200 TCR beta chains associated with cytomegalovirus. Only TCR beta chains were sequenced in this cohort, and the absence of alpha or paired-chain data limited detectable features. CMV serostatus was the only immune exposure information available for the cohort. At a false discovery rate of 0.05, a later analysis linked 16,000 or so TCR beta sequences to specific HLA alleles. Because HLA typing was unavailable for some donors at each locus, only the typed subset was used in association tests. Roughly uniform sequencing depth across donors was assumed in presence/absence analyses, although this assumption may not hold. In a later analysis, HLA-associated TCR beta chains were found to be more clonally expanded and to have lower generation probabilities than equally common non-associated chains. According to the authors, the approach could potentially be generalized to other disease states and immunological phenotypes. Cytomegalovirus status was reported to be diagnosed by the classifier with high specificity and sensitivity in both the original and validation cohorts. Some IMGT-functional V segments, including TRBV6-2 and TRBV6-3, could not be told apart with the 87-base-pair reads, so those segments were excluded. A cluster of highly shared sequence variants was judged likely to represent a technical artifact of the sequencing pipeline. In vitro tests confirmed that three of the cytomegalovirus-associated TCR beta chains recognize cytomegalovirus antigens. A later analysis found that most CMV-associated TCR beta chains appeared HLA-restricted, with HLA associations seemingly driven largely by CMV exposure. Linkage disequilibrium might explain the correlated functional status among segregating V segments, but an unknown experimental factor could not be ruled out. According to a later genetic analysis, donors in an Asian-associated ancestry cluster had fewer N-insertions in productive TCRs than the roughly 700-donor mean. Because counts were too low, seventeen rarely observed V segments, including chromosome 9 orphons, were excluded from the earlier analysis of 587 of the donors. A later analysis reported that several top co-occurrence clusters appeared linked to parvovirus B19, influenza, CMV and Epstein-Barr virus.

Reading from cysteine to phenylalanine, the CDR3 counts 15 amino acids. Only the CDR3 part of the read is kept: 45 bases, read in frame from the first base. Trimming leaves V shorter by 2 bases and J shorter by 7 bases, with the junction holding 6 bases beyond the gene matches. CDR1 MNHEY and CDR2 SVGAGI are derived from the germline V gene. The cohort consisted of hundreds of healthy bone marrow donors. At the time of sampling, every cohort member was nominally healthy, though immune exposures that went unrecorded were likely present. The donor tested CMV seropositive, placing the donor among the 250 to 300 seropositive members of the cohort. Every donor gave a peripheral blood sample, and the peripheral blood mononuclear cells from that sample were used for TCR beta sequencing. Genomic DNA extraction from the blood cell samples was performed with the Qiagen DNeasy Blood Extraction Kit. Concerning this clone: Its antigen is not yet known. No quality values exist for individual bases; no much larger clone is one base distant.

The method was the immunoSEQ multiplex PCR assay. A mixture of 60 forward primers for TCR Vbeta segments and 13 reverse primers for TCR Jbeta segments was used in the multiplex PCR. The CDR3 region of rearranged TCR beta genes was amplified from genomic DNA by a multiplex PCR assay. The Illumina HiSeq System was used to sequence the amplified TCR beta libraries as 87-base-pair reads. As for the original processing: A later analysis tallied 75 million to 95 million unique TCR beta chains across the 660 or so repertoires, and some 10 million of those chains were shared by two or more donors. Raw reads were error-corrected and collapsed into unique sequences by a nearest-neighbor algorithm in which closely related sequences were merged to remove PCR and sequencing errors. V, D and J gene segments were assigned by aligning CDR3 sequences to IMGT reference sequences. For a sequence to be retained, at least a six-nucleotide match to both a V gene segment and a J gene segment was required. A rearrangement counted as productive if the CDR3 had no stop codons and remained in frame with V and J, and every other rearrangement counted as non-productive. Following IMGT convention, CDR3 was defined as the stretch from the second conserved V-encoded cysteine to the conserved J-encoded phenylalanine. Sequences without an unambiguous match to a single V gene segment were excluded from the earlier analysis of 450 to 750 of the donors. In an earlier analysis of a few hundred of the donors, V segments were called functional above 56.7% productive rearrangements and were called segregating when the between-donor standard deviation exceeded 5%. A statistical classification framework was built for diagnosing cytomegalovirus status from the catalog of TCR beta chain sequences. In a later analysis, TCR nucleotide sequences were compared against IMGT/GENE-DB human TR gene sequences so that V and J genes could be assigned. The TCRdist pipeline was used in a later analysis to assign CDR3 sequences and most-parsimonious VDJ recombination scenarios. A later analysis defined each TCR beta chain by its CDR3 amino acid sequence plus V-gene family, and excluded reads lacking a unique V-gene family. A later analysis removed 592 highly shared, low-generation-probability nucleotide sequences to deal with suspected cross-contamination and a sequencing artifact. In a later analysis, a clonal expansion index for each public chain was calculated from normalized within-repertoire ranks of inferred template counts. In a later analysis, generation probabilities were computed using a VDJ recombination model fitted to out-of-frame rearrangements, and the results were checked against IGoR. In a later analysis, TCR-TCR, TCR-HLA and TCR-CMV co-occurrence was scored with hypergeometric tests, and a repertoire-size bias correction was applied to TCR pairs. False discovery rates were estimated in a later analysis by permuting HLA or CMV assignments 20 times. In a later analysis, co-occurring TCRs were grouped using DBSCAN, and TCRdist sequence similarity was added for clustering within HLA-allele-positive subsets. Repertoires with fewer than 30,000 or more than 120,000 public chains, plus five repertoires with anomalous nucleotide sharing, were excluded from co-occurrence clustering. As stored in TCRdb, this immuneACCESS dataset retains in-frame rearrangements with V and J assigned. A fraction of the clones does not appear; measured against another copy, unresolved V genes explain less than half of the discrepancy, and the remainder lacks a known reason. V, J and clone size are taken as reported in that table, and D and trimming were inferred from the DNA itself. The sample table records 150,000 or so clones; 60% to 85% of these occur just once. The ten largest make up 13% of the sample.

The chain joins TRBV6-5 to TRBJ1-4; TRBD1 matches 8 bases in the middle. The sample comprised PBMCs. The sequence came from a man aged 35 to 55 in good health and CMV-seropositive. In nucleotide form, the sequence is TGTGCCAGCAGTTACGAGGGACAGGCGGGTGAAAAACTGTTTTTT. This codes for CASSYEGQAGEKLFF.